This TCR beta chain was identified in a study of control samples from healthy donors and cancer patients. Profiling relied on immunoSEQ multiplex PCR, and the TCRdb table lists in-frame clones only, not all of them. The sample contains 250,000 to 300,000 clones, about four fifths of which appear only once. The CDR3 length is 11 residues. The germline gives CDR1 SEHNR, CDR2 FQNEAQ (reference sequence). V shed 2 bases and J shed 6 bases, with 3 bases lying between them. The chain has TRBV7-9 and TRBJ2-3, with D unclear. This TCR derives from a woman in her sixties or seventies with lung cancer. The sequencing input was PBMCs. CDR3 amino acids: CASSLTDTQYF. The CDR3 nucleotides are TGTGCCAGCAGCTTAACGGATACGCAGTATTTT.